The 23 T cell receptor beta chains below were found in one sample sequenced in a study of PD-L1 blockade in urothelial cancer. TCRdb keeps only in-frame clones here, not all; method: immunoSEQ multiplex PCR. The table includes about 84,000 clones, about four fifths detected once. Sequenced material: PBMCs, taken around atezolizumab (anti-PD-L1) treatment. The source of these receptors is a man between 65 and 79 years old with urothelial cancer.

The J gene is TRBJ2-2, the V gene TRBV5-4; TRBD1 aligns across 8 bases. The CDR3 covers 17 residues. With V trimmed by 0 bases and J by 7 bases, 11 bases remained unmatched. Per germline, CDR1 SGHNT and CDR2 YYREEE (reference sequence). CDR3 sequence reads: CASSLALGQGNSGELFF. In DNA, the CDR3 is TGTGCCAGCAGCTTGGCCCTCGGACAGGGCAATAGCGGGGAGCTGTTTTTT.

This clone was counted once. The CDR3 region is CASSPVANTEAFF. In DNA, the CDR3 is TGTGCCAGCAGCCCCGTAGCGAACACTGAAGCTTTCTTT. The chain carries TRBV7-2 and TRBJ1-1; D uncertain. V was pared by 5 bases and J by 1 base, with 8 bases between. Germline V lookup: CDR1 SGHTA, CDR2 FQGNSA. The CDR3 runs 13 residues. Supplemented by reference TRBV7-2 and TRBJ1-1, the full variable domain reads GAGVSQSPSNKVTEKGKDVELRCDPISGHTALYWYRQSLGQGLEFLIYFQGNSAPDKSGLPSDRFSAERTGGSVSTLTIQRTQQEDSAVYLCASSPVANTEAFFGQGTRLTVV.

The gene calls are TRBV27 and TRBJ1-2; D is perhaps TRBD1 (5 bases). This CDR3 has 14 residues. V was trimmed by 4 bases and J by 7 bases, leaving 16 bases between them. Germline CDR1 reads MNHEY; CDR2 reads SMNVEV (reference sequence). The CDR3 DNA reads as TGTGCCAGCAGTTCAACCTACAGGTCCGGTGGCTACACCTTC. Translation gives CASSSTYRSGGYTF.

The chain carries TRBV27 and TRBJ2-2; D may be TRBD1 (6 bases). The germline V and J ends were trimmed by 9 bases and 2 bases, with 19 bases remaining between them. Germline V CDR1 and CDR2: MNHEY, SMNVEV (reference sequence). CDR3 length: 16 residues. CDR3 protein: CASKSAGTQNTGELFF. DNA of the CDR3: TGTGCCAGTAAGTCAGCCGGGACACAAAACACCGGGGAGCTGTTTTTT.

As DNA, the CDR3 is TGTGCCAGCTCGGAGACGGTTCTAAGTGGAGATACGCAGTATTTT. Protein product: CASSETVLSGDTQYF. This rearrangement joins TRBV7-9 to TRBJ2-3; D call uncertain. V gave up 8 bases and J gave up 5 bases, with 20 bases separating them. Germline loops: CDR1 SEHNR, CDR2 FQNEAQ (reference sequence). The CDR3 sequence is 15 residues long.

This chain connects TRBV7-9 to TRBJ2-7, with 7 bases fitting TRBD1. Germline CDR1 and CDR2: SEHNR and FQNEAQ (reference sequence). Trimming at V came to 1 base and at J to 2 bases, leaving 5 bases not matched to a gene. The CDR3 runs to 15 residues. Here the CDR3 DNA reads TGTGCCAGCAGCTTAGAGAGGACAGGCACCTACGAGCAGTACTTC. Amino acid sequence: CASSLERTGTYEQYF.

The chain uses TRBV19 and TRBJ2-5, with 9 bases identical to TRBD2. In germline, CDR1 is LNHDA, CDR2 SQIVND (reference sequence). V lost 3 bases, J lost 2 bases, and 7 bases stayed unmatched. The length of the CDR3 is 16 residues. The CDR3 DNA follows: TGTGCCAGTAGTATTATTTTTAGCGGGGGTCAAGAGACCCAGTACTTC. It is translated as CASSIIFSGGQETQYF.

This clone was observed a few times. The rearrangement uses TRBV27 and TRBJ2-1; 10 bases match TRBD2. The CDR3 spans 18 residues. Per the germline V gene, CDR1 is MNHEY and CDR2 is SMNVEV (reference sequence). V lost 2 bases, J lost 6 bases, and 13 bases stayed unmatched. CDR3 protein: CASSLAGLGSGRPNEQFF. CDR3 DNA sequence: TGTGCCAGCAGTTTAGCGGGTCTAGGTAGCGGGAGGCCCAATGAGCAGTTCTTC.

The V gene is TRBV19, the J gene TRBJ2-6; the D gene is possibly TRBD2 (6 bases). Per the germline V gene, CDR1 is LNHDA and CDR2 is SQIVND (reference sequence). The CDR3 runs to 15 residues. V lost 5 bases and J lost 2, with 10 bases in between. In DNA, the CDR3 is TGTGCCAGTAGTCCAGGAGGGGCTGGGGCCAACGTCCTGACTTTC. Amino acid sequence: CASSPGGAGANVLTF. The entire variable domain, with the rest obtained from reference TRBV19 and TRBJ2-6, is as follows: DGGITQSPKYLFRKEGQNVTLSCEQNLNHDAMYWYRQDPGQGLRLIYYSQIVNDFQKGDIAEGYSVSREKKESFPLTVTSAQKNPTAFYLCASSPGGAGANVLTFGAGSRLTVL.

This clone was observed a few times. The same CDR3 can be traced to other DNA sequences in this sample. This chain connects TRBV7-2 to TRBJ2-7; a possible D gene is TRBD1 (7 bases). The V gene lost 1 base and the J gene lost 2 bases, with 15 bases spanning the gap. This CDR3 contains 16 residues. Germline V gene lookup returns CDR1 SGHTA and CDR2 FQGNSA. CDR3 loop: CASSLGGGPGAYEQYF. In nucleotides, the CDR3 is TGTGCCAGCAGCTTAGGAGGGGGCCCGGGAGCCTACGAGCAGTACTTC.

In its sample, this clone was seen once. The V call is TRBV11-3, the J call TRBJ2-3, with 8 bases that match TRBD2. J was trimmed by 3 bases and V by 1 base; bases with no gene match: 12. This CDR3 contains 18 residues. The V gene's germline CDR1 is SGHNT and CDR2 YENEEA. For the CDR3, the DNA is TGTGCCAGCAGCTTAGGGAGCGGGAGTGGGTTAAGGACAGATACGCAGTATTTT. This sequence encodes CASSLGSGSGLRTDTQYF.

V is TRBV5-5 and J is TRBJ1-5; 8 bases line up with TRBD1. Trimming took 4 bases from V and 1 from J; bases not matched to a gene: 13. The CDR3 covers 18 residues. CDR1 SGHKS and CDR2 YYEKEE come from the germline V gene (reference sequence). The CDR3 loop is CASSEGTGDTVSNQPQHF. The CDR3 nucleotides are TGTGCCAGCAGCGAGGGGACAGGAGATACAGTAAGCAATCAGCCCCAGCATTTT.

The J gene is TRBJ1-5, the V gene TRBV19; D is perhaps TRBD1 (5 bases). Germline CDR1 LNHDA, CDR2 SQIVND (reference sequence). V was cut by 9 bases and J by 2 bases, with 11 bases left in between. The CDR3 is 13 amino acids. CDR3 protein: CASQGFGNQPQHF. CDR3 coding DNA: TGTGCCAGCCAGGGCTTTGGCAATCAGCCCCAGCATTTT.

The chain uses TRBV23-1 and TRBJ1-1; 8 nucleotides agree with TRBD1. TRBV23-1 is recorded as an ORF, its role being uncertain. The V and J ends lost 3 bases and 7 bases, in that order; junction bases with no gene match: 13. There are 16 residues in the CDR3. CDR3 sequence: CASSHRGQYHPREAFF. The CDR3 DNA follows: TGCGCCAGCAGTCACAGGGGGCAATACCACCCCCGTGAAGCTTTCTTT.

CDR3 sequence reads: CAWNRDRVGGTEAFF. The CDR3 region has the DNA TGTGCCTGGAACCGGGACAGGGTGGGGGGTACTGAAGCTTTCTTT. V usage is TRBV30 and J usage is TRBJ1-1, with 9 bases lining up with TRBD1. This CDR3 has 15 residues. V was clipped by 4 bases and J by 5 bases; unmatched bases: 11. Looked up from germline, CDR1 is GTSNPN and CDR2 is SVGIG (reference sequence).

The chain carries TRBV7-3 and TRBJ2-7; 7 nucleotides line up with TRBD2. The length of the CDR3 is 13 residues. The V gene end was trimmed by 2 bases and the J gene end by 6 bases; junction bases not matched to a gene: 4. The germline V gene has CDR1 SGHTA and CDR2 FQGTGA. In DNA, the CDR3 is TGTGCCAGCAGCTTAGAAAGGGAGGGCGAGCAGTACTTC. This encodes CASSLEREGEQYF. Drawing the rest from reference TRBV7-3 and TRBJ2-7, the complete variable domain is GAGVSQTPSNKVTEKGKYVELRCDPISGHTALYWYRQSLGQGPEFLIYFQGTGAADDSGLPNDRFFAVRPEGSVSTLKIQRTERGDSAVYLCASSLEREGEQYFGPGTRLTVT.

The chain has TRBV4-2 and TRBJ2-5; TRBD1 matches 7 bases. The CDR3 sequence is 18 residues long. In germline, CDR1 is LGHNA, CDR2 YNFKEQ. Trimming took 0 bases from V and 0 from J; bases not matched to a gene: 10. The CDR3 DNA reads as TGTGCCAGCAGCCAAGATTACGGACAGGACTCTAACCAAGAGACCCAGTACTTC. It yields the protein CASSQDYGQDSNQETQYF.

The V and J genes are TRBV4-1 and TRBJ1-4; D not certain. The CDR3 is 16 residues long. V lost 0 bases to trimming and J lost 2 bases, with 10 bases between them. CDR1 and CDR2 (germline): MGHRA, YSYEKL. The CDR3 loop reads CASSQERASTNEKLFF. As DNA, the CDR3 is TGCGCCAGCAGCCAAGAGCGGGCGTCTACTAATGAAAAACTGTTTTTT.

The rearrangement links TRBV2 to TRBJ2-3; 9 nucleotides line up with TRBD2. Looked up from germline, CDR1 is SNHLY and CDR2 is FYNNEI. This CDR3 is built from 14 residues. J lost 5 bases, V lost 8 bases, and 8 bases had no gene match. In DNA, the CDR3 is TGTGCCAGCTCGGGGACTAGCCGTCAAGATACGCAGTATTTT. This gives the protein CASSGTSRQDTQYF.

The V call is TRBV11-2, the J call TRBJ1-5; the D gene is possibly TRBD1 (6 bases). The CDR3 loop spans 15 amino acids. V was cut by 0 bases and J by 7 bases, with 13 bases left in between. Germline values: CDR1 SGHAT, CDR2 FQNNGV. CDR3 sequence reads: CASSLDVGARQPQHF. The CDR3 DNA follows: TGTGCCAGCAGCTTAGATGTGGGGGCTCGACAGCCCCAGCATTTT.

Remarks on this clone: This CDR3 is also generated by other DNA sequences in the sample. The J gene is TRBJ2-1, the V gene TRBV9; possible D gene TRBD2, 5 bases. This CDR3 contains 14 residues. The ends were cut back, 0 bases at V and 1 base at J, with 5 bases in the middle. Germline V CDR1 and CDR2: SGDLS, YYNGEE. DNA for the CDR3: TGTGCCAGCAGCGTAGCGGGATCCTACAATGAGCAGTTCTTC. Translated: CASSVAGSYNEQFF.

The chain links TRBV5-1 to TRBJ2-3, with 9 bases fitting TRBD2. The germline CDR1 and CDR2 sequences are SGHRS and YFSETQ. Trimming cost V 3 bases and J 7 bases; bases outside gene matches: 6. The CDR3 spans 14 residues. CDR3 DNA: TGCGCCAGCAGCTCACCAGGACTAGCGAATACGCAGTATTTT. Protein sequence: CASSSPGLANTQYF.

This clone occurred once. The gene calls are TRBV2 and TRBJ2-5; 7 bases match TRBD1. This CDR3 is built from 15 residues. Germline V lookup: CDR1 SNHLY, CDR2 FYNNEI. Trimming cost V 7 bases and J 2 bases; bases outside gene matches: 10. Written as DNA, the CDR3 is TGTGCCAGCAACCTGGACAGGCGAAGTCAAGAGACCCAGTACTTC. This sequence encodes CASNLDRRSQETQYF. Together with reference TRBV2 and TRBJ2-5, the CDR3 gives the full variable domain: EPEVTQTPSHQVTQMGQEVILRCVPISNHLYFYWYRQILGQKVEFLVSFYNNEISEKSEIFDDQFSVERPDGSNFTLKIRSTKLEDSAMYFCASNLDRRSQETQYFGPGTRLLVL.